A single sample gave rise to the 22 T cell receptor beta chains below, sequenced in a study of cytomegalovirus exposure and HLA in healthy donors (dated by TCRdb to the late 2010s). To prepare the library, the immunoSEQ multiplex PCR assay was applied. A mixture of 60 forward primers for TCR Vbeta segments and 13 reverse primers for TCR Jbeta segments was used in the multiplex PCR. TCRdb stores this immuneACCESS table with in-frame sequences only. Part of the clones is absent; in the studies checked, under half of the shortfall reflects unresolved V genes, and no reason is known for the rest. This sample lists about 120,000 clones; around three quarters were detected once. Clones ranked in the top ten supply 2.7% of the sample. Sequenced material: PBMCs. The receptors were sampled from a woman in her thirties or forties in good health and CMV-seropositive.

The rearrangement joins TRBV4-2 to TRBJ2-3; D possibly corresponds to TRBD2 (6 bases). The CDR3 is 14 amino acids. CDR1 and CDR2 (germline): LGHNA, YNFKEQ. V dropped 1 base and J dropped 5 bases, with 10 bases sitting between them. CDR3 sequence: CASSQVGREDTQYF. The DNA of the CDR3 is TGTGCCAGCAGCCAAGTCGGGCGGGAAGATACGCAGTATTTT.

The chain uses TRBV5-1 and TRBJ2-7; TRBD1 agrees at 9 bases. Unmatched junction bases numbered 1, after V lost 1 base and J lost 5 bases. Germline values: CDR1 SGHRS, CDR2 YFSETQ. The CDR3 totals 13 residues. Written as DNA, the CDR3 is TGCGCCAGCAGCTTGACAGGGGGCCACGAGCAGTACTTC. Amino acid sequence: CASSLTGGHEQYF.

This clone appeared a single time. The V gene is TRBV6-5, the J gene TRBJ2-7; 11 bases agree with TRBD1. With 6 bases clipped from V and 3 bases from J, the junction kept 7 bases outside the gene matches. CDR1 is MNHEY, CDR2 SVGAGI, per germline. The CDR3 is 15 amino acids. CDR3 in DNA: TGTGCCAGCAGCCTGCGGGGACAGGGGGGCTACGAGCAGTACTTC. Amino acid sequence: CASSLRGQGGYEQYF.

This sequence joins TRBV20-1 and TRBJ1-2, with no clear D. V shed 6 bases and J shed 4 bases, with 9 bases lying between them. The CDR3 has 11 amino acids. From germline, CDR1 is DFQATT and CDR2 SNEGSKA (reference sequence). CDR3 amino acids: CSASPVYGYTF. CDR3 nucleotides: TGCAGTGCCAGTCCTGTCTATGGCTACACCTTC.

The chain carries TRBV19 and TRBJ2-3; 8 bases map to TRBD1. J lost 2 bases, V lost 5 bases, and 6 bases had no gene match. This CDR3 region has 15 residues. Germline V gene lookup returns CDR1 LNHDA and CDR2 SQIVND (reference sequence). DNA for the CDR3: TGTGCCAGTAGTCCCCGGACAGGGTACACAGATACGCAGTATTTT. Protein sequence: CASSPRTGYTDTQYF. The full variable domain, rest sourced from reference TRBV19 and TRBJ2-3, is DGGITQSPKYLFRKEGQNVTLSCEQNLNHDAMYWYRQDPGQGLRLIYYSQIVNDFQKGDIAEGYSVSREKKESFPLTVTSAQKNPTAFYLCASSPRTGYTDTQYFGPGTRLTVL.

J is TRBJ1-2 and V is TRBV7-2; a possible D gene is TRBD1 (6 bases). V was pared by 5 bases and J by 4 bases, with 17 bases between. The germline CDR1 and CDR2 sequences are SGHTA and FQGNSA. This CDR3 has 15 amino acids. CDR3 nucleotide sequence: TGTGCCAGCAGCCCAGAGGACAGTCCCATCTATGGCTACACCTTC. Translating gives CASSPEDSPIYGYTF.

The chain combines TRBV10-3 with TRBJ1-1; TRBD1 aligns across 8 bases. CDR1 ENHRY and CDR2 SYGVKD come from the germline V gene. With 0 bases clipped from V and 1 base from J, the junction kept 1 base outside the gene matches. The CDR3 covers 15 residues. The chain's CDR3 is CAISESGTGNTEAFF. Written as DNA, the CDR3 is TGTGCCATCAGTGAGTCCGGGACAGGGAACACTGAAGCTTTCTTT.

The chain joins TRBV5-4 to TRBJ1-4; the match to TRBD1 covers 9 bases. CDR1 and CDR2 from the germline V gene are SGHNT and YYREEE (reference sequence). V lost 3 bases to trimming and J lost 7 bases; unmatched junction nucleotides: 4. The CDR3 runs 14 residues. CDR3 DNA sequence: TGTGCCAGCAGCTCCGGGACAGGGCCTGAAAAACTGTTTTTT. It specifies CASSSGTGPEKLFF.

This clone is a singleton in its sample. The chain's CDR3 is CASSSRTSPGDGYTF. The CDR3, as DNA: TGCGCCAGCAGCTCAAGGACATCCCCAGGGGATGGCTACACCTTC. This chain uses TRBV5-1 with TRBJ1-2; TRBD1 is a possible D gene (6 bases). Germline assignment: CDR1 SGHRS and CDR2 YFSETQ. V was clipped by 3 bases and J by 6 bases, with 18 bases between them. The CDR3 runs to 15 residues.

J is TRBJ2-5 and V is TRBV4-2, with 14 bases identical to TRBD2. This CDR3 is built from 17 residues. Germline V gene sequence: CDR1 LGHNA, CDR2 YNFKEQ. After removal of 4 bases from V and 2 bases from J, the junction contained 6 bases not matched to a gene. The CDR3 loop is CASSLSRLAGGQETQYF. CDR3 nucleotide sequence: TGTGCCAGCAGCCTGAGTCGACTAGCGGGGGGGCAAGAGACCCAGTACTTC.

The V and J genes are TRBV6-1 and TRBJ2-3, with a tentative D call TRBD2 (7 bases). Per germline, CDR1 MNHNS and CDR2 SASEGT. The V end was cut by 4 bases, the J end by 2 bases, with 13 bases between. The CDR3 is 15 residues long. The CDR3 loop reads CASSVGGADTDTQYF. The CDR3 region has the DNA TGTGCCAGCAGTGTAGGGGGGGCCGACACAGATACGCAGTATTTT.

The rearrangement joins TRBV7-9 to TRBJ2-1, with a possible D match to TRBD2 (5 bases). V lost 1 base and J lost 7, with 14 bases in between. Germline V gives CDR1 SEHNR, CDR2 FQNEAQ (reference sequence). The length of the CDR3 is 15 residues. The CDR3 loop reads CASSLVRASRNEQFF. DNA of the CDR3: TGTGCCAGCAGCTTAGTTCGGGCTAGCAGAAATGAGCAGTTCTTC. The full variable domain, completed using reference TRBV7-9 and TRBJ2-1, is DTGVSQNPRHKITKRGQNVTFRCDPISEHNRLYWYRQTLGQGPEFLTYFQNEAQLEKSRLLSDRFSAERPKGSFSTLEIQRTEQGDSAMYLCASSLVRASRNEQFFGPGTRLTVL.

CDR3 nucleotide sequence: TGTGCCGGGGAGAGCTCTGGAAACACCATATATTTT. It encodes CAGESSGNTIYF. The V call is TRBV25-1, the J call TRBJ1-3; D call uncertain. Germline V gives CDR1 MGHDK, CDR2 SYGVNS. The CDR3 extends over 12 amino acids. Trimming removed 11 bases from V and 0 bases from J, with 8 bases in between.

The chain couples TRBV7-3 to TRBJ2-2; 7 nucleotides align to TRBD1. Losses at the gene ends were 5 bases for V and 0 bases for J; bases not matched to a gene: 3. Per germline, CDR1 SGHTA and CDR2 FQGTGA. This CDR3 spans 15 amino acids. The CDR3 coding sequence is TGTGCCAGCAGCCCAAGGGGGCCGAACACCGGGGAGCTGTTTTTT. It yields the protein CASSPRGPNTGELFF. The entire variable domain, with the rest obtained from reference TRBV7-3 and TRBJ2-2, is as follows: GAGVSQTPSNKVTEKGKYVELRCDPISGHTALYWYRQSLGQGPEFLIYFQGTGAADDSGLPNDRFFAVRPEGSVSTLKIQRTERGDSAVYLCASSPRGPNTGELFFGEGSRLTVL.

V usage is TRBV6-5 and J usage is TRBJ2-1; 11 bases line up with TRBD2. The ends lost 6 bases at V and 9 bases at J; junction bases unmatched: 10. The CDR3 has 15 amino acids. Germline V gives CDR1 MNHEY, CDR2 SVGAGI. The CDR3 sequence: CASRSRLAGQGEQFF. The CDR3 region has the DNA TGTGCCAGCAGATCCCGACTAGCGGGGCAGGGTGAGCAGTTCTTC.

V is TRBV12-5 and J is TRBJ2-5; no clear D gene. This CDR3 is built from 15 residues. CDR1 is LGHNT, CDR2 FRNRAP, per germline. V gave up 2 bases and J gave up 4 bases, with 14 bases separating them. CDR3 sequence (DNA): TGTGCTAGTGGTTTGCCAGGCGCCGGTGGAGAGACCCAGTACTTC. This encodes CASGLPGAGGETQYF.

CDR3 DNA: TGCGCCAGCAGCCAAGAGGGACAGGGGGAGCAGTACTTC. Translating it yields CASSQEGQGEQYF. The chain recombines TRBV4-1 with TRBJ2-7; 10 bases are shared with TRBD1. Germline CDR1 and CDR2: MGHRA and YSYEKL. The trim removed 0 bases at V and 7 bases at J, leaving 0 bases unmatched. CDR3 length: 13 residues.

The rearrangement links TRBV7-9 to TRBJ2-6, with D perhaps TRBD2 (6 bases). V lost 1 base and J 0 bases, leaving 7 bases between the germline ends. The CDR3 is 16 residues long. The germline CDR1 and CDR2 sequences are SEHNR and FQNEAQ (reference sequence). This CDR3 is CASSLGLGSGANVLTF. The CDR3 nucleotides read TGTGCCAGCAGCTTAGGACTAGGCTCTGGGGCCAACGTCCTGACTTTC. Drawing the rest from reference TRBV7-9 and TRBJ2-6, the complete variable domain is DTGVSQNPRHKITKRGQNVTFRCDPISEHNRLYWYRQTLGQGPEFLTYFQNEAQLEKSRLLSDRFSAERPKGSFSTLEIQRTEQGDSAMYLCASSLGLGSGANVLTFGAGSRLTVL.

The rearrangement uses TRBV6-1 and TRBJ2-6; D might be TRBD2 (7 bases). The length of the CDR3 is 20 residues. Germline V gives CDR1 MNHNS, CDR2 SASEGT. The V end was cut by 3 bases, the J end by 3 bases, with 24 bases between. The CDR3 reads CASSERDPRGGTIGANVLTF. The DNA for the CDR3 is TGTGCCAGCAGTGAGAGGGACCCAAGGGGGGGAACAATTGGGGCCAACGTCCTGACTTTC.

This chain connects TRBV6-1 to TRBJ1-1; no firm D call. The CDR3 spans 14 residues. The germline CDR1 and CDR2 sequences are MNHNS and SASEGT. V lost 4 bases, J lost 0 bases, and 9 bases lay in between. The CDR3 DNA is TGTGCCAGCAGTGTAACAAAAATGAACACTGAAGCTTTCTTT. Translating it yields CASSVTKMNTEAFF.

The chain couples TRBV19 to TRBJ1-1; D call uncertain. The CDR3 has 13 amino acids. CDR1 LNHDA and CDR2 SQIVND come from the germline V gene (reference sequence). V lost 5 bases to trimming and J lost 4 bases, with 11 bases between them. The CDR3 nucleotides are TGTGCCAGTAGTGGCAGGATAGGCACTGAAGCTTTCTTT. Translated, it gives CASSGRIGTEAFF. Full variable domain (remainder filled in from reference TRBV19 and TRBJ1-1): DGGITQSPKYLFRKEGQNVTLSCEQNLNHDAMYWYRQDPGQGLRLIYYSQIVNDFQKGDIAEGYSVSREKKESFPLTVTSAQKNPTAFYLCASSGRIGTEAFFGQGTRLTVV.

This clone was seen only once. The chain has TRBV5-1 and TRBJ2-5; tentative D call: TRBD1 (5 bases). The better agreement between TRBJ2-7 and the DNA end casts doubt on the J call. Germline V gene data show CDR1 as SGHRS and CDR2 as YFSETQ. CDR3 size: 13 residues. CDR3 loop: CASSIAGSYEQYF. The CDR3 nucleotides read TGCGCCAGCAGCATAGCAGGGTCCTACGAGCAGTACTTC.